One and the same sample provided the 14 T cell receptor beta chains below, sequenced in a study of identifying expanded T cells in peripheral blood. Sequenced by immunoSEQ multiplex PCR; TCRdb stores in-frame clones only, minus some. The data contain tens of thousands of clones, roughly 89% of them singletons. The specimen sequenced was blood. The receptors were sampled from a person between 18 and 75 years old in good health.

This chain uses TRBV7-2 with TRBJ2-2; tentatively, D is TRBD1 (5 bases). This CDR3 has 15 amino acids. In germline, CDR1 is SGHTA, CDR2 FQGNSA. The ends were cut back, 5 bases at V and 4 bases at J, with 14 bases in the middle. For the CDR3, the DNA is TGTGCCAGCAGCCCGCCCCTGGGGCTCACCGGGGAGCTGTTTTTT. Protein sequence: CASSPPLGLTGELFF.

The chain links TRBV6-5 to TRBJ1-2; D unresolved. Trimming took 5 bases from V and 8 from J, leaving 9 bases between them. The CDR3 runs 11 residues. Germline values: CDR1 MNHEY, CDR2 SVGAGI. The CDR3 nucleotides are TGTGCCAGCAGTACACAGAGCGGCTACACCTTC. This translates into CASSTQSGYTF.

The V gene is TRBV27, the J gene TRBJ2-1, with a tentative D call TRBD1 (6 bases). CDR3 size: 14 residues. V was shortened by 4 bases and J by 6 bases, with 13 bases between the two germline ends. CDR1 and CDR2 (germline): MNHEY, SMNVEV (reference sequence). The CDR3 spells CASSYGSGVNEQFF. CDR3 nucleotide sequence: TGTGCCAGCAGTTATGGGTCAGGGGTCAATGAGCAGTTCTTC.

The chain links TRBV29-1 to TRBJ2-7, with 10 bases lining up with TRBD2. Germline V gives CDR1 SQVTM, CDR2 ANQGSEA. The CDR3 is made up of 13 amino acids. V gave up 2 bases and J gave up 5 bases; unmatched junction bases: 3. The CDR3 DNA sequence: TGCAGCGTTGAAAGGCTAGCGGGAGACGAGCAGTACTTC. This translates into CSVERLAGDEQYF.

The J gene is TRBJ2-5, the V gene TRBV7-9, with D perhaps TRBD2 (6 bases). The V gene lost 8 bases and the J gene lost 5 bases, with 18 bases spanning the gap. There are 14 residues in the CDR3. Looked up from germline, CDR1 is SEHNR and CDR2 is FQNEAQ (reference sequence). The CDR3 is CASGPSRGWETQYF. For the CDR3, the DNA is TGTGCCAGCGGCCCCTCCCGGGGGTGGGAGACCCAGTACTTC.

The chain links TRBV2 to TRBJ2-7; D is tentatively TRBD1 or TRBD2 (5 bases each). Germline CDR1 is SNHLY and CDR2 is FYNNEI. The V end lost 1 base, the J end lost 2 bases, and 24 bases lay between the germline ends. The CDR3 loop spans 19 amino acids. CDR3 region: CASSEGSGRVGATAYEQYF. The CDR3 DNA is TGTGCCAGCAGTGAAGGGTCTGGCAGGGTCGGGGCAACAGCCTACGAGCAGTACTTC.

This clone has at least ten counts. The rearrangement links TRBV19 to TRBJ1-2; the D is unclear. The CDR3 totals 14 residues. Looked up from germline, CDR1 is LNHDA and CDR2 is SQIVND (reference sequence). Trimming removed 3 bases from V and 4 bases from J, with 12 bases in between. CDR3 nucleotide sequence: TGTGCCAGTAGTATGAGGGCGGAAAGCTATGGCTACACCTTC. Translated: CASSMRAESYGYTF.

J is TRBJ2-1 and V is TRBV28; 13 nucleotides line up with TRBD2. Germline lookup yields CDR1 MDHEN and CDR2 SYDVKM. This CDR3 region has 15 residues. After removal of 2 bases from V and 6 bases from J, the junction contained 1 base not matched to a gene. CDR3 amino acids: CASSLTSGRGNEQFF. The CDR3 DNA reads as TGTGCCAGCAGTTTAACTAGCGGGAGGGGCAATGAGCAGTTCTTC.

DNA for the CDR3: TGCAGTGCTAGAGACCTAGATACGCAGTATTTT. Residues: CSARDLDTQYF. The V call is TRBV20-1, the J call TRBJ2-3; D unclear. This CDR3 is 11 amino acids long. Trimming left V 0 bases short and J 5 bases short, with 3 bases between. CDR1 is DFQATT, CDR2 SNEGSKA, per germline (reference sequence).

This rearrangement joins TRBV27 to TRBJ1-2, with D maybe TRBD1 (5 bases). From germline, CDR1 is MNHEY and CDR2 SMNVEV (reference sequence). The V end was cut by 3 bases, the J end by 4 bases, with 15 bases between. The CDR3 is 15 amino acids. The CDR3 loop reads CASSFAPQGTYGYTF. The CDR3 DNA follows: TGTGCCAGCAGTTTCGCCCCCCAGGGAACCTATGGCTACACCTTC.

The rearrangement joins TRBV21-1 to TRBJ1-1. TRBV21-1 is annotated as a pseudogene. There are 17 residues in the CDR3. The CDR3 region has the DNA TGTGCCAGCAGCACGGTTTCGGATAGGGGAGTTAAAACTGAAGCTTTCTTT. Encoded protein: CASSTVSDRGVKTEAFF.

The rearrangement links TRBV19 to TRBJ2-7; D possibly corresponds to TRBD1 (6 bases). The CDR3 totals 15 residues. Germline CDR1 is LNHDA and CDR2 is SQIVND (reference sequence). Trimming cost V 0 bases and J 3 bases, with 12 bases left between them. The CDR3 region has the DNA TGTGCCAGTAGTATAGAGATACAGGGTTTCTACGAGCAGTACTTC. Protein: CASSIEIQGFYEQYF.

V gene TRBV7-2 combines with J gene TRBJ2-3; 9 positions agree with TRBD2. J was trimmed by 1 base and V by 1 base; bases with no gene match: 12. Per germline, CDR1 SGHTA and CDR2 FQGNSA. The CDR3 is made up of 19 amino acids. CDR3: CASSLEVLLAGRGTDTQYF. The CDR3 coding sequence is TGTGCCAGCAGCTTAGAAGTTCTGCTAGCGGGAAGGGGCACAGATACGCAGTATTTT.

CDR3 coding DNA: TGTGCCAGTACCCAGGGGGCGCCGGGTTACGAGCAGTACTTC. Its protein is CASTQGAPGYEQYF. The gene calls are TRBV19 and TRBJ2-7; TRBD1 matches 8 bases. Germline CDR1 reads LNHDA; CDR2 reads SQIVND (reference sequence). The CDR3 runs to 14 residues. The J segment lost 4 bases and the V segment lost 7 bases, leaving 9 bases of the junction unmatched.